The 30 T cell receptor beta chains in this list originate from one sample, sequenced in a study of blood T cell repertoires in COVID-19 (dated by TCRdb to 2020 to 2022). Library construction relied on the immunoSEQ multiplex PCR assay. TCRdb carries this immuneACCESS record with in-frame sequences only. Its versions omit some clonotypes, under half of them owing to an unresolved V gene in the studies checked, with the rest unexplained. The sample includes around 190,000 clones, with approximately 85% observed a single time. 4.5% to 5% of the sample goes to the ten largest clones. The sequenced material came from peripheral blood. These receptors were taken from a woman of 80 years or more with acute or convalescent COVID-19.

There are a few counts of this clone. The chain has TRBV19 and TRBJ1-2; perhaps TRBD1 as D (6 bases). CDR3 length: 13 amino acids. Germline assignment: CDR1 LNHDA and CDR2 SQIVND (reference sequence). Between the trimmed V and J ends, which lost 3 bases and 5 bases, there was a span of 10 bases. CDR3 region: CASSISGAYGYTF. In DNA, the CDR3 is TGTGCCAGTAGTATCTCAGGGGCGTATGGCTACACCTTC.

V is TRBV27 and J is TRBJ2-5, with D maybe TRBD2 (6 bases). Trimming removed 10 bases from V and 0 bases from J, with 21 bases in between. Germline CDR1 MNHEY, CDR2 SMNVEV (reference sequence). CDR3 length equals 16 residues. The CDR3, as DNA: TGTGCCACCAAGGGCCTCAGGCGGGGAAACCAAGAGACCCAGTACTTC. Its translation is CATKGLRRGNQETQYF.

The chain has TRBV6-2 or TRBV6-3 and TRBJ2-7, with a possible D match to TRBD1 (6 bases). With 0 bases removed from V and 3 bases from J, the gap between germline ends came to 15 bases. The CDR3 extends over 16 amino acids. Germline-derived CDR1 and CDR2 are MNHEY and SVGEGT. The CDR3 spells CASSYSAGRGNYEQYF. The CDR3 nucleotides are TGTGCCAGCAGTTACTCTGCGGGCAGGGGCAACTACGAGCAGTACTTC.

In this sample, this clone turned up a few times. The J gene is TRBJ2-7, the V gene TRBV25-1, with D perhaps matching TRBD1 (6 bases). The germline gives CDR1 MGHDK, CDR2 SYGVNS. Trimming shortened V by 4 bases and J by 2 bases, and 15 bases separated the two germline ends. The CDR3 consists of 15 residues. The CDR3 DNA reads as TGTGCCAGCAGTGGGCTTGACAGGCCAACCTACGAGCAGTACTTC. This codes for CASSGLDRPTYEQYF.

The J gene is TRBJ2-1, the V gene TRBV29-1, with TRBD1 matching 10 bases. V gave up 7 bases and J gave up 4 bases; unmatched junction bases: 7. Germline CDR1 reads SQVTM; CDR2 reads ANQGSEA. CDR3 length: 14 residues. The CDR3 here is CSAQTDRGYNEQFF. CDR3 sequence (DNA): TGCAGCGCTCAAACGGACAGGGGGTACAATGAGCAGTTCTTC.

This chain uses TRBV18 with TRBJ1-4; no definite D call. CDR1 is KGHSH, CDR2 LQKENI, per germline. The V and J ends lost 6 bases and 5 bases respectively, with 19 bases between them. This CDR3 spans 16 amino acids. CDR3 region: CASSLGNAAGNEKLFF. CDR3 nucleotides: TGTGCCAGCTCTCTCGGTAACGCGGCGGGGAATGAAAAACTGTTTTTT.

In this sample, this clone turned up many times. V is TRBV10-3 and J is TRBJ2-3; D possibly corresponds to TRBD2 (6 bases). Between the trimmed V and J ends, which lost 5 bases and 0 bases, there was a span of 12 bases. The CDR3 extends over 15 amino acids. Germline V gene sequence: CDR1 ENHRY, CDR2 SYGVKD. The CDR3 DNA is TGTGCCATCAGTCCCACTGGGGGGAGCACAGATACGCAGTATTTT. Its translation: CAISPTGGSTDTQYF.

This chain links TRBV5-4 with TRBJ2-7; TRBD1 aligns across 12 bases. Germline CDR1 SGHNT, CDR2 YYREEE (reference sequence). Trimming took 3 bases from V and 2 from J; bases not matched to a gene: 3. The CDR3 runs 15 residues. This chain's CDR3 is CASSSGTGGPYEQYF. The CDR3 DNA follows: TGTGCCAGCAGCTCCGGGACAGGGGGCCCCTACGAGCAGTACTTC.

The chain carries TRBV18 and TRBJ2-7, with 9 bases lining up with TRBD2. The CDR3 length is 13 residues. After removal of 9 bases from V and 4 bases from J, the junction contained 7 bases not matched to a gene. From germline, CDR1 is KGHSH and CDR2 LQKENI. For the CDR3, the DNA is TGTGCCAGTGCACCAGCGGGGGGATACGAGCAGTACTTC. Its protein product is CASAPAGGYEQYF. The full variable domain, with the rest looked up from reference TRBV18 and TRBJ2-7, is NAGVMQNPRHLVRRRGQEARLRCSPMKGHSHVYWYRQLPEEGLKFMVYLQKENIIDESGMPKERFSAEFPKEGPSILRIQQVVRGDSAAYFCASAPAGGYEQYFGPGTRLTVT.

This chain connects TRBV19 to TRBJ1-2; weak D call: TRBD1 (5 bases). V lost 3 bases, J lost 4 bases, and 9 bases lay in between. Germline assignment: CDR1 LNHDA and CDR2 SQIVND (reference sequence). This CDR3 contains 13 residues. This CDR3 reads CASSIDQGYGYTF. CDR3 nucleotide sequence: TGTGCCAGTAGTATTGATCAGGGCTATGGCTACACCTTC.

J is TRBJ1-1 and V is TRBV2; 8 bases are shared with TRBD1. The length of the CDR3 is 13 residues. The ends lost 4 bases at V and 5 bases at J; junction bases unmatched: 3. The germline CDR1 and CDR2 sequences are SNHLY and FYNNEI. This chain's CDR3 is CASSGTGYTEAFF. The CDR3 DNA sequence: TGTGCCAGCAGTGGGACAGGGTATACTGAAGCTTTCTTT.

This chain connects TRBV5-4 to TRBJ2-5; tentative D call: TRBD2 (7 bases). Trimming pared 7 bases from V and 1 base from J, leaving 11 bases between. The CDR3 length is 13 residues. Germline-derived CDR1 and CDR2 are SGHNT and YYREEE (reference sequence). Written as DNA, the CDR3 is TGTGCCAGCGGGAGGGGGATCCAAGAGACCCAGTACTTC. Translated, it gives CASGRGIQETQYF. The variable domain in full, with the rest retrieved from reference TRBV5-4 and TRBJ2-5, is ETGVTQSPTHLIKTRGQQVTLRCSSQSGHNTVSWYQQALGQGPQFIFQYYREEENGRGNFPPRFSGLQFPNYSSELNVNALELDDSALYLCASGRGIQETQYFGPGTRLLVL.

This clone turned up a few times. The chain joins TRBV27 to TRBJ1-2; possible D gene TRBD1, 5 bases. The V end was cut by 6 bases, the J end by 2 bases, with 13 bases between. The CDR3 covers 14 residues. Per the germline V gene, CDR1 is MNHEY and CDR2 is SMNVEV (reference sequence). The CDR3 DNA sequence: TGTGCCAGCAGCCCCGTCAGGGCCAACTATGGCTACACCTTC. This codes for CASSPVRANYGYTF.

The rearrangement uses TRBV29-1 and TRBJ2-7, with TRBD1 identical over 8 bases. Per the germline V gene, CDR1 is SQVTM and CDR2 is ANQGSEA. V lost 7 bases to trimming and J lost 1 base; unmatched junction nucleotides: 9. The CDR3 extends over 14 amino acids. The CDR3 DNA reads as TGCAGCGCCATAGACAGGGGATCATCCTACGAGCAGTACTTC. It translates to CSAIDRGSSYEQYF.

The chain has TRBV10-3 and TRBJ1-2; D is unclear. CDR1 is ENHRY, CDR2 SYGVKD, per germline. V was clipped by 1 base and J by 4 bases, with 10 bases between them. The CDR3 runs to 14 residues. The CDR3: CAISEFLGSYGYTF. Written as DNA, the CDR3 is TGTGCCATCAGTGAGTTCTTAGGGAGCTATGGCTACACCTTC.

DNA for the CDR3: TGTGCCACCAGCATGTCGCCGGGAGACCTCTCCTACGAGCAGTACTTC. This encodes CATSMSPGDLSYEQYF. This rearrangement joins TRBV15 to TRBJ2-7; TRBD2 might be the D (6 bases). Germline V lookup: CDR1 LNHNV, CDR2 YYDKDF (reference sequence). The CDR3 is 16 residues long. The V and J ends lost 4 bases and 0 bases respectively, with 16 bases between them.

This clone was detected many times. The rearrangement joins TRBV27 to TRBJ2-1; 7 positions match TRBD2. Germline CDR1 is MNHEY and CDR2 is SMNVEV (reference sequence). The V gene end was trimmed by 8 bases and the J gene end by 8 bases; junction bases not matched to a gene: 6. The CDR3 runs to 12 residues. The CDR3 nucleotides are TGTGCCAGCGGACTAGATTCTCATGAGCAGTTCTTC. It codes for CASGLDSHEQFF.

CDR3 sequence reads: CAIQGFDGYTF. CDR3 nucleotide sequence: TGTGCCATACAGGGTTTTGATGGCTACACCTTC. The chain joins TRBV10-3 to TRBJ1-2; TRBD1 might be the D (6 bases). The CDR3 length is 11 residues. V was clipped by 9 bases and J by 6 bases, with 11 bases between them. CDR1 and CDR2 from the germline V gene are ENHRY and SYGVKD.

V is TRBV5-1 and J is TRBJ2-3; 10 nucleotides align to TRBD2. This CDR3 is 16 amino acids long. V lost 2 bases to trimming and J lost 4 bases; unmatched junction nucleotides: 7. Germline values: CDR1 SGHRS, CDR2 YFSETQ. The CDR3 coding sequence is TGCGCCAGCAGCTTAACAGCGGGAGGGCCTTCAGATACGCAGTATTTT. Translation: CASSLTAGGPSDTQYF.

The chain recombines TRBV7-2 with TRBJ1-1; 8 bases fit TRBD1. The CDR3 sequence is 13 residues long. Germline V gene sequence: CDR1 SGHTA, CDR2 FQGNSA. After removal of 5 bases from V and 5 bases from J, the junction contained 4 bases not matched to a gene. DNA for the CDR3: TGTGCCAGCAGCAAGGACAGGGATACTGAAGCTTTCTTT. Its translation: CASSKDRDTEAFF.

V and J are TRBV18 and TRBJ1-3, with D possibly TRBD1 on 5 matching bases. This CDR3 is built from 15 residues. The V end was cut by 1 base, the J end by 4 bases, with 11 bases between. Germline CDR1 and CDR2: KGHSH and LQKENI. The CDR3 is CASSPQGASGNTIYF. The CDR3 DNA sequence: TGTGCCAGCTCACCACAAGGGGCAAGCGGAAACACCATATATTTT. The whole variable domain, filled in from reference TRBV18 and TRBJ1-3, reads NAGVMQNPRHLVRRRGQEARLRCSPMKGHSHVYWYRQLPEEGLKFMVYLQKENIIDESGMPKERFSAEFPKEGPSILRIQQVVRGDSAAYFCASSPQGASGNTIYFGEGSWLTVV.

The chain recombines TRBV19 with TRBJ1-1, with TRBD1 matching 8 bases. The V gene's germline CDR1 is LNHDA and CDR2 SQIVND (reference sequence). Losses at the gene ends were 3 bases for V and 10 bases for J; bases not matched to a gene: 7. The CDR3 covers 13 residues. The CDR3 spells CASSIRGRVGAFF. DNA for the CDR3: TGTGCCAGTAGTATCAGGGGGCGAGTTGGAGCTTTCTTT.

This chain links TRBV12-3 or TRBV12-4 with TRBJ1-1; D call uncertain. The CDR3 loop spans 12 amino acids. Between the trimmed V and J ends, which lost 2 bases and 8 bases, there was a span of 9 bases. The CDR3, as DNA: TGTGCCAGCAGTTTATATGGAGTCGAAGCTTTCTTT. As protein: CASSLYGVEAFF.

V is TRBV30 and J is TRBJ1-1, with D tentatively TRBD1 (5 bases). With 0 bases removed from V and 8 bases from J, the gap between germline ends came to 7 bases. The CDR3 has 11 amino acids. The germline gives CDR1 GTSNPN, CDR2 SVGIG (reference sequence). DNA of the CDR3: TGTGCCTGGAGTGTACGGGGGGAAGCTTTCTTT. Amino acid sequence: CAWSVRGEAFF.

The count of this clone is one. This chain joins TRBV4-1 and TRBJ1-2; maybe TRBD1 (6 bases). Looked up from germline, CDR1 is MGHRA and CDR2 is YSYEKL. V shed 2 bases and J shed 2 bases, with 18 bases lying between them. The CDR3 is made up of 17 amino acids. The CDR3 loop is CASSQPQGLGTNYGYTF. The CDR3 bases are TGCGCCAGCAGCCAACCACAGGGCCTCGGAACCAACTATGGCTACACCTTC.

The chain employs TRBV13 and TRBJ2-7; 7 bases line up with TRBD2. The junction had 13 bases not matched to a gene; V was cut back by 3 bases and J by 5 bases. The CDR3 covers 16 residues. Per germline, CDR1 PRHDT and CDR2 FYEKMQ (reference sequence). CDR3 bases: TGTGCCAGCAGCTTTTCTCCTATGCGGGAGTCCCACGAGCAGTACTTC. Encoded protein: CASSFSPMRESHEQYF.

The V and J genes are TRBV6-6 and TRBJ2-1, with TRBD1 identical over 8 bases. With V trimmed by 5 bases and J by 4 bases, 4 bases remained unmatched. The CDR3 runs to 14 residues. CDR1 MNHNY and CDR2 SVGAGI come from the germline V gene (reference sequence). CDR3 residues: CASSLGQGYNEQFF. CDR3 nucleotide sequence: TGTGCCAGCAGTCTCGGACAGGGATACAATGAGCAGTTCTTC.

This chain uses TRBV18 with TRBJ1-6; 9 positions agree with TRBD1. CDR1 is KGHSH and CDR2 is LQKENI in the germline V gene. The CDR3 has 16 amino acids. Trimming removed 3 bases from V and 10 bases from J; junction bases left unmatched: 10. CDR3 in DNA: TGTGCCAGCTCACCGCCTAAGGGACAGGGAGGATCACCCCTCCACTTT. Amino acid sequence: CASSPPKGQGGSPLHF. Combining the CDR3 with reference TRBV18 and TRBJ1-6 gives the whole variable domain NAGVMQNPRHLVRRRGQEARLRCSPMKGHSHVYWYRQLPEEGLKFMVYLQKENIIDESGMPKERFSAEFPKEGPSILRIQQVVRGDSAAYFCASSPPKGQGGSPLHFGNGTRLTVT.

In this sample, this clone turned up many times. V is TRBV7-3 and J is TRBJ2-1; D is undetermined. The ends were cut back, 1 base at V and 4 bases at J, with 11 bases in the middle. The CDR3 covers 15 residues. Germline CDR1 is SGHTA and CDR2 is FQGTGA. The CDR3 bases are TGTGCCAGCAGCTTAAATGGAGACCCATACAATGAGCAGTTCTTC. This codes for CASSLNGDPYNEQFF. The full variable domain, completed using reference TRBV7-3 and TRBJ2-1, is GAGVSQTPSNKVTEKGKYVELRCDPISGHTALYWYRQSLGQGPEFLIYFQGTGAADDSGLPNDRFFAVRPEGSVSTLKIQRTERGDSAVYLCASSLNGDPYNEQFFGPGTRLTVL.

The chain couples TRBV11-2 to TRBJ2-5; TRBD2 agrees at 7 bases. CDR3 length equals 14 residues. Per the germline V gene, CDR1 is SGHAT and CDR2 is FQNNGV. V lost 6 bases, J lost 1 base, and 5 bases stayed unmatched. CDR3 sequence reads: CASRFRLAQETQYF. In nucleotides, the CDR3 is TGTGCCAGCAGATTTCGACTAGCCCAAGAGACCCAGTACTTC.